This T cell receptor beta chain originates from a study of beta chain features in type 1 diabetes. Reverse transcription of all isolated RNA meant that expressed TCRB transcripts were sequenced. Measured with immunoSEQ multiplex PCR; TCRdb has only the in-frame clones, and not every one. The sample consists of a few hundred thousand clones, about 29% of them appearing once. Sorting that relied on CD45RO/CCR7/CD25/CD127/CD95/CD27 yielded CD4+ naive, central memory, regulatory and stem cell-like memory cells. Overall study results and limits: Shorter TCRB CDR3s, moderately but significantly so, were found in Type 1 diabetes patients in all four CD4+ subsets.

Per the germline V gene, CDR1 is LGHNA and CDR2 is YNFKEQ. V was shortened by 0 bases and J by 6 bases, with 15 bases between the two germline ends. The CDR3 runs 15 residues. Of note for this clone: No antigen is known for it.

V gene TRBV4-2 combines with J gene TRBJ2-7; no reliable D call. Sequencing was done on a sample of naive CD4+ T cells from blood. This TCR came from a man aged 18 to 29 in good health. The CDR3 DNA reads as TGTGCCAGCAGCCAAGAATCGGGCCCTATCAGCGAGCAGTACTTC. Encoded protein: CASSQESGPISEQYF.